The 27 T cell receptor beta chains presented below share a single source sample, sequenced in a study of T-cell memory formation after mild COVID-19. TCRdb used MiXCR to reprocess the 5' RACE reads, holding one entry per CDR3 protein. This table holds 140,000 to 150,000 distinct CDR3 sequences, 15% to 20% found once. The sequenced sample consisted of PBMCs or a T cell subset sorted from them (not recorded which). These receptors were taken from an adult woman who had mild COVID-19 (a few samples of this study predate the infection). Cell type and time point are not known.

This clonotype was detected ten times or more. The CDR3 DNA reads as TGTGCCACCGATTCGCCAGATAGCACAGATACGCAGTATTTT. Its protein product is CATDSPDSTDTQYF. The J gene is TRBJ2-3, the V gene TRBV24-1, with D uncertain. CDR3 length: 14 amino acids. With 9 bases removed from V and 0 bases from J, the gap between germline ends came to 12 bases. CDR1 and CDR2 (germline): KGHDR, SFDVKD.

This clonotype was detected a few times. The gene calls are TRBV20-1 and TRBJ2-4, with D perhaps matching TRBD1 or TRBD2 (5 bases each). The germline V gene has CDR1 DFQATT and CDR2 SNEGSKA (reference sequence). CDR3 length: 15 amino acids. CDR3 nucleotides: TGCAGCGGTATAAGGGACGGCCTAGCCAAAAACATTCAGTACTTC. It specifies CSGIRDGLAKNIQYF.

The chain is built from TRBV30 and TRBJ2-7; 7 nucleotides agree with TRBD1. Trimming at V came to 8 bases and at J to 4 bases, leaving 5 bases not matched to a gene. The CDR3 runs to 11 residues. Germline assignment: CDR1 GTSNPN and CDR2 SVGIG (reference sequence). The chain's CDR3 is CARQTGYEQYF. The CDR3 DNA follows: TGTGCCCGCCAGACAGGGTACGAGCAGTACTTC.

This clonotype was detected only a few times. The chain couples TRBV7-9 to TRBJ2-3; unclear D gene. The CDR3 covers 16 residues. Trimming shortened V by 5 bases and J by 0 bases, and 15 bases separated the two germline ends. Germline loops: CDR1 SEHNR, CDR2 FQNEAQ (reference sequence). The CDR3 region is CASSPRVTSSTDTQYF. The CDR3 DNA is TGTGCCAGCAGCCCCCGGGTGACGTCTAGCACAGATACGCAGTATTTT.

The CDR3 DNA is TGTGCCATCAGTGAGTCGTTTAGCTCCTACGAGCAGTACTTC. Protein product: CAISESFSSYEQYF. The gene calls are TRBV10-3 and TRBJ2-7; the D is unclear. The CDR3 has 14 amino acids. Per germline, CDR1 ENHRY and CDR2 SYGVKD. Trimming stripped 0 bases from V and 0 bases from J, with 6 bases between.

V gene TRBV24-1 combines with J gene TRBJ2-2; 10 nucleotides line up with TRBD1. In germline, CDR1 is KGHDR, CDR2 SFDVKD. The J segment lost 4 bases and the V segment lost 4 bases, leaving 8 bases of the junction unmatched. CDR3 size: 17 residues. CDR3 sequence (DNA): TGTGCCACCAGTGACCCTGGACAGGGGGTAGGCACCGGGGAGCTGTTTTTT. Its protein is CATSDPGQGVGTGELFF.

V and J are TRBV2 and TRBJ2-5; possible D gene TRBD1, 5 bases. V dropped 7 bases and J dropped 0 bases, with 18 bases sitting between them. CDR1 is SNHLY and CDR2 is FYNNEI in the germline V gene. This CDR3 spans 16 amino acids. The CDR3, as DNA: TGTGCCAGCACCCCCCCAAGGGGATGGTACCAAGAGACCCAGTACTTC. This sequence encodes CASTPPRGWYQETQYF.

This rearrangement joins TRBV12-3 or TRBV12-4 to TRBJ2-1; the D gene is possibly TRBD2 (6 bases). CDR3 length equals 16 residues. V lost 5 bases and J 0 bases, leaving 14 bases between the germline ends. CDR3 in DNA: TGTGCCAGCAGTCGCCGGACTAACAGCTCCTACAATGAGCAGTTCTTC. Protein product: CASSRRTNSSYNEQFF.

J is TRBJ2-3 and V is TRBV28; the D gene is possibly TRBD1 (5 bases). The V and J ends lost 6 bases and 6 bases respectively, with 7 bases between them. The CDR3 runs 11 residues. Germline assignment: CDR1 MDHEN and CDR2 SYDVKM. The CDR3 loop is CASRHRDTQYF. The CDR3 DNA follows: TGTGCCAGCAGGCACAGGGATACGCAGTATTTT.

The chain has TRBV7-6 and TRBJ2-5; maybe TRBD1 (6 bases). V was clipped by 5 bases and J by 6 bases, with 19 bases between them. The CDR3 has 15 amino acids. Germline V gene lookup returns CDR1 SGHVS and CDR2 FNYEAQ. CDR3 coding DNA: TGTGCCAGCAGCCCCCGAGGACAGTGGCCGAAGACCCAGTACTTC. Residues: CASSPRGQWPKTQYF.

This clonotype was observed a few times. CDR3 bases: TGTGCCAGCAGCTTTAGACAGGCCACGACGGCTGAAGCTTTCTTT. The encoded protein is CASSFRQATTAEAFF. The chain joins TRBV7-6 to TRBJ1-1, with D perhaps matching TRBD1 (6 bases). This CDR3 comprises 15 residues. V was pared by 3 bases and J by 6 bases, with 17 bases between. Germline lookup yields CDR1 SGHVS and CDR2 FNYEAQ.

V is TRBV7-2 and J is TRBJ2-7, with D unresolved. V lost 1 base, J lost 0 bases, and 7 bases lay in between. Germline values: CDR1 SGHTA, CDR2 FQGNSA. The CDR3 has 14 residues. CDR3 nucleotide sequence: TGTGCCAGCAGCTTAGGTCCATTCTCCTACGAGCAGTACTTC. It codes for CASSLGPFSYEQYF.

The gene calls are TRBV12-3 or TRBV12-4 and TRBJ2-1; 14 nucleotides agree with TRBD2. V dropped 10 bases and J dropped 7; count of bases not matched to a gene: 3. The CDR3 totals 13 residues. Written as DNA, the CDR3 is TGTGCCATGGGACTAGCGGGAGTAAATGAGCAGTTCTTC. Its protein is CAMGLAGVNEQFF.

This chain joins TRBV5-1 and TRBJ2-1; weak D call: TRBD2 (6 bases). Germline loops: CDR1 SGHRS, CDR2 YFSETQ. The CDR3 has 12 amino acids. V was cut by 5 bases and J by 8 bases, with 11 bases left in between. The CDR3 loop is CASRSLADEQFF. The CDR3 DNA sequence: TGCGCCAGCAGGTCACTAGCAGATGAGCAGTTCTTC.

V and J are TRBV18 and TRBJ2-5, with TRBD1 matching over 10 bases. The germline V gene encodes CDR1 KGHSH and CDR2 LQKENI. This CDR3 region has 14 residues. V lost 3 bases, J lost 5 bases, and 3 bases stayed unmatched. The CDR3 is CASSPPGQGETQYF. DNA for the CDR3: TGTGCCAGCTCACCTCCGGGACAGGGGGAGACCCAGTACTTC.

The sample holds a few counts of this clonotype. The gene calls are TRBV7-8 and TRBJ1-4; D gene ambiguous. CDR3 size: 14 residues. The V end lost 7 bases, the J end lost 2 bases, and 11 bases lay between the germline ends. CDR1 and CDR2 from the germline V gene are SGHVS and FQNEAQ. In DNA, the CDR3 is TGTGCCAGCACCACCGTGGCCACTAATGAAAAACTGTTTTTT. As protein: CASTTVATNEKLFF.

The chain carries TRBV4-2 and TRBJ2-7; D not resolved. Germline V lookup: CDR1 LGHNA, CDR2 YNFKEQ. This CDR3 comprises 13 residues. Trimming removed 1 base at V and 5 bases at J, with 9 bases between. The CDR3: CASSQAPPDEQYF. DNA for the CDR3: TGTGCCAGCAGCCAAGCTCCCCCCGACGAGCAGTACTTC.

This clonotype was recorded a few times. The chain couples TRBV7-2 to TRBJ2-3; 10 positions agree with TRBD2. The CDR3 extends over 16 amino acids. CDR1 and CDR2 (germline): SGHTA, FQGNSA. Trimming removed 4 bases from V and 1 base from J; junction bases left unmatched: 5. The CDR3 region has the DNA TGTGCCAGCAGCTCCAGACTAGCGGGTGGCACAGATACGCAGTATTTT. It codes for CASSSRLAGGTDTQYF.

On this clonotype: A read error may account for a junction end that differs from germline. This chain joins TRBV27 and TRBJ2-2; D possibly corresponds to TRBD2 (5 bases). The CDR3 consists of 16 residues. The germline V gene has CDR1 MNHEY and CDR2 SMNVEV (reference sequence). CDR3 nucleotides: TGTGCCAGCAGTTTACGCAGGCCCCCGAACACCGGGGAGATGTTTTTT. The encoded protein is CASSLRRPPNTGEMFF.

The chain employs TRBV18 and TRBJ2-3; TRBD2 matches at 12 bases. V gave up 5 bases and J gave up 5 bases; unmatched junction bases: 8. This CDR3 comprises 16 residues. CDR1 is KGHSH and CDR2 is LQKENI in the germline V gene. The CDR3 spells CASSTRTSGAGDTQYF. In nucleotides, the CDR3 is TGTGCCAGCTCAACCCGGACTAGCGGGGCCGGAGATACGCAGTATTTT.

CDR3 nucleotides: TGTGCCAGCAGCCCCTTTGAGGGGGCGAGCTATGGCTACACCTTC. Residues: CASSPFEGASYGYTF. The chain combines TRBV3-1 with TRBJ1-2, with TRBD1 matching 7 bases. Germline trimming cut 4 bases from V and 4 bases from J; bases unmatched to any gene: 9. This CDR3 region has 15 residues. Germline V gene data show CDR1 as LGHDT and CDR2 as YNNKEL (reference sequence).

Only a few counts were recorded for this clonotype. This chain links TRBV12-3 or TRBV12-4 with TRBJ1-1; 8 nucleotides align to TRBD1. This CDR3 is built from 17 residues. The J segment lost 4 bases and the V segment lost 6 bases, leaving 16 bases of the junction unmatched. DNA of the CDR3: TGTGCCAGCAGAATCAGTTTACTTTCACAGGGGGGCACTGAAGCTTTCTTT. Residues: CASRISLLSQGGTEAFF.

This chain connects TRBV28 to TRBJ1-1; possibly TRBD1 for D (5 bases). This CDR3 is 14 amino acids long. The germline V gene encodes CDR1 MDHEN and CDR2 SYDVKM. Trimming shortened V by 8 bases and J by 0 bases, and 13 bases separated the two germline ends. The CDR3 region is CASGAGPMNTEAFF. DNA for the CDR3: TGTGCCAGCGGAGCAGGGCCGATGAACACTGAAGCTTTCTTT.

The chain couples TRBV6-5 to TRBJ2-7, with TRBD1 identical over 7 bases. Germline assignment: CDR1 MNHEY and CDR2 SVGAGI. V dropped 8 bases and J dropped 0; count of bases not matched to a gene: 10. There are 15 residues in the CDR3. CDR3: CASGRGRGASYEQYF. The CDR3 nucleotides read TGTGCCAGCGGAAGGGGGCGCGGAGCCTCCTACGAGCAGTACTTC.

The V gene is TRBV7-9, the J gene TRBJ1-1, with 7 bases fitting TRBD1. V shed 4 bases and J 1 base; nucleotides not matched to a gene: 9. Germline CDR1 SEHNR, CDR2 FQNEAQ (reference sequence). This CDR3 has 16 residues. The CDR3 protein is CASSSTGSVSNTEAFF. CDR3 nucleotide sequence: TGTGCCAGCAGCTCGACAGGGTCAGTATCGAACACTGAAGCTTTCTTT.

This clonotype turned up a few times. CDR3 amino acids: CSAGWGQETQYF. The CDR3 coding sequence is TGCAGCGCCGGATGGGGGCAAGAGACCCAGTACTTC. The genes are TRBV29-1 and TRBJ2-5; D may be TRBD1 or TRBD2 (5 bases each). Germline loops: CDR1 SQVTM, CDR2 ANQGSEA. Trimming shortened V by 7 bases and J by 2 bases, and 11 bases separated the two germline ends. The CDR3 length is 12 residues. The complete variable domain, with remaining parts taken from reference TRBV29-1 and TRBJ2-5, reads SAVISQKPSRDICQRGTSLTIQCQVDSQVTMMFWYRQQPGQSLTLIATANQGSEATYESGFVIDKFPISRPNLTFSTLTVSNMSPEDSSIYLCSAGWGQETQYFGPGTRLLVL.

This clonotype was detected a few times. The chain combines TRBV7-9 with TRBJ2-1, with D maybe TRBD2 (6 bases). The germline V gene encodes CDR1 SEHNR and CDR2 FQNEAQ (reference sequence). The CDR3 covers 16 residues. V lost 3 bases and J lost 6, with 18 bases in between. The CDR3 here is CASSFLLLAVGNEQFF. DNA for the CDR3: TGTGCCAGCAGCTTTCTTCTACTAGCCGTTGGCAATGAGCAGTTCTTC.